This TCR beta chain was recovered during a study of cytomegalovirus exposure and HLA in healthy donors (dated 2017 in TCRdb). For context, the study as a whole: According to a later analysis, one platform produced both the roughly 110 validation repertoires and the 550 to 800 repertoires of the first cohort. The aim of the study was to test whether cataloging public T cell receptors could identify signatures of past pathogen exposure. In addition to the first cohort of 500 to 850 subjects, a separate validation cohort of approximately 130 different subjects was used. High-throughput TCR immunosequencing, statistical association of individual TCRs with disease status, and machine learning were combined to predict cytomegalovirus infection status.

The CDR3 runs 14 amino acids, cysteine and phenylalanine included. Just CDR3 DNA is preserved here, 42 bases in frame from base 1. The junction shows trimming of 4 bases on V and 0 bases on J, plus 9 bases between the germline ends. According to the germline V gene (reference sequence), CDR1 reads SGHNT and CDR2 reads YYREEE. Library preparation used the immunoSEQ multiplex PCR assay. Per the original workflow: A statistical classification framework was built to diagnose cytomegalovirus status from the catalog of TCR beta chain sequences. The table was pulled from immuneACCESS by TCRdb, which kept in-frame rearrangements only. Such tables lose some clones; where checked, under half of the loss comes from unresolved V genes, and the rest has no known cause. V, J and clone size are taken as reported in that table, and D and trimming were inferred from the DNA itself. The sample table holds roughly 80,000 clones, of which roughly 93% were seen once. The ten largest clonotypes hold about 2.2% of the sample.

Study-wide findings and limitations: It was suggested by the authors that the approach could potentially be generalized to other disease states and immunological phenotypes. A total of fewer than 200 TCR beta chains were listed by the study as associated with cytomegalovirus. Most TCR sequences were observed very rarely across donors, whereas some public TCRs were present in many individuals. Of the cluster scores, approximately 95% were above 0 in a later analysis, which found that TCRs clustered in the first cohort also tended to co-occur in the 120 or so validation repertoires. In vitro tests confirmed that three of the cytomegalovirus-associated TCR beta chains recognize cytomegalovirus antigens. The classifier was reported to diagnose cytomegalovirus status with high specificity and sensitivity in both the original and validation cohorts. The validation cohort had no HLA typing available for a later analysis, so co-occurrence within that cohort was assessed over all 110 or so repertoires.

This clone appeared a few times. What this receptor recognizes is not known. No base quality values were provided; no much bigger clone lies one nucleotide off. The donors were included in the validation cohort of approximately 130 subjects, a group kept apart from the roughly 700-subject first cohort. The sequence joins TRBV5-4 to TRBJ2-3; the D region possibly corresponds to TRBD2 (6 bases align). Specimen: PBMCs. The sequence was collected from a man aged 30 to 39 in good health and CMV-seronegative. The sequenced DNA is TGTGCCAGCAGCAGAAGCGGGAGCACAGATACGCAGTATTTT. The resulting protein is CASSRSGSTDTQYF.